Following are 5 T cell receptor beta chains from one sample sequenced in a study of blood T cells in healthy people across ages. It was with a sample-barcoded 5' primer and a J-beta primer mix that a second PCR of about 6 to 12 cycles was run. TCRdb called the 5' RACE reads again in MiXCR, with one record for every CDR3 protein. The sample carries about 780,000 distinct CDR3 sequences, 60% to 80% recorded once. Source material: blood. The receptors were gathered from a man in his thirties or forties in good health.

The chain carries TRBV5-1 and TRBJ1-6, with TRBD1 matching over 9 bases. The CDR3 runs to 16 residues. Trimming took 4 bases from V and 7 from J; bases not matched to a gene: 9. Germline CDR1 reads SGHRS; CDR2 reads YFSETQ. CDR3 nucleotides: TGCGCCAGCAGCCGTTCCGGGACAGGGAGGAATTCACCCCTCCACTTT. Its translation is CASSRSGTGRNSPLHF.

This chain uses TRBV27 with TRBJ1-1; TRBD1 matches at 11 bases. Germline lookup yields CDR1 MNHEY and CDR2 SMNVEV (reference sequence). This CDR3 spans 14 amino acids. Trimming took 4 bases from V and 6 from J; bases not matched to a gene: 4. The CDR3 DNA reads as TGTGCCAGCAGTTGGGGACAGGGGGTCGCTGAAGCTTTCTTT. Translation gives CASSWGQGVAEAFF.

This chain uses TRBV12-3 or TRBV12-4 with TRBJ1-2; 7 bases line up with TRBD1. Losses at the gene ends were 8 bases for V and 6 bases for J; bases not matched to a gene: 12. The CDR3 spans 14 residues. The chain's CDR3 is CASRGQRVTDGYTF. CDR3 in DNA: TGTGCCAGCCGGGGACAGAGGGTTACAGATGGCTACACCTTC.

This clonotype was picked up a small number of times. The chain recombines TRBV12-3 or TRBV12-4 with TRBJ2-1; maybe TRBD1 (6 bases). V shed 5 bases and J shed 0 bases, with 11 bases lying between them. This CDR3 has 15 residues. The CDR3 coding sequence is TGTGCCAGCAGTCCGGGACAAATCTCCTACAATGAGCAGTTCTTC. It encodes CASSPGQISYNEQFF.

This chain uses TRBV5-6 with TRBJ2-7; 7 nucleotides agree with TRBD1. Per the germline V gene, CDR1 is SGHDT and CDR2 is YYEEEE. This CDR3 spans 15 amino acids. After removal of 3 bases from V and 5 bases from J, the junction contained 11 bases not matched to a gene. The CDR3 DNA reads as TGTGCCAGCAGCTCCGAACGACAGGGTTCCCACGAGCAGTACTTC. It encodes CASSSERQGSHEQYF.